This T cell receptor (beta chain) was captured in a study of regulatory T cells in long-lasting Graves disease. This CDR3 comprises 13 residues. The V end lost 7 bases, the J end lost 0 bases, and 8 bases lay between the germline ends. CDR1 and CDR2 (germline): MNHNS, SASEGT. With iRepertoire HTBI primers and Arm-PCR of CDR3 regions, TCR beta libraries were built. MiXCR, run by TCRdb on the multiplex PCR reads, gives a single entry per CDR3 protein. The sample consists of some 500,000 distinct CDR3 sequences, roughly 13% of them appearing once. This clonotype was counted many times. The time point was: newly diagnosed GD, antithyroid drugs for less than 3 months. The TCR library was made from RNA that had been extracted from PBMCs in TRIzol. These data are also associated with another study on T cells in Graves' hyperthyroidism and ophthalmopathy. That paper notes: Ophthalmopathy stood apart from stable hyperthyroidism in a 13 V-J model.

This specimen consisted of peripheral blood mononuclear cells (PBMCs), obtained at new diagnosis, from a patient treated with antithyroid drugs. This chain links TRBV6-1 with TRBJ2-3; D is ambiguous. The receptor was derived from a man aged 25 to 40 with Graves disease. The CDR3 DNA is TGTGCCAGCACGGACCCTAGCACAGATACGCAGTATTTT. The encoded protein is CASTDPSTDTQYF.